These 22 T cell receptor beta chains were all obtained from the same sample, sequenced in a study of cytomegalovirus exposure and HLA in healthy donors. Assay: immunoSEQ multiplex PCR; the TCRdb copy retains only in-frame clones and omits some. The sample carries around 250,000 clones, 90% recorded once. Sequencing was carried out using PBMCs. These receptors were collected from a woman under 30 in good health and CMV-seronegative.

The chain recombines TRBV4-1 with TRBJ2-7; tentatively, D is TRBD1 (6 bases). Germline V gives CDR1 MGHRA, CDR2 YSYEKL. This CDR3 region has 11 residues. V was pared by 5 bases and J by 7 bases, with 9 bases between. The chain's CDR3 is CASSDGQEQYF. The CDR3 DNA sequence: TGCGCCAGCAGCGATGGACAGGAGCAGTACTTC.

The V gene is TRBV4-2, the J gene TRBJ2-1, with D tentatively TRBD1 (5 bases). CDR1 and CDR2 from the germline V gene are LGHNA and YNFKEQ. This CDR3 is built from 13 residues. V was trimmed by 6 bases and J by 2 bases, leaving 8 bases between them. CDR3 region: CASRGQTYNEQFF. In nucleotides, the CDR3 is TGTGCCAGCAGGGGGCAGACCTACAATGAGCAGTTCTTC.

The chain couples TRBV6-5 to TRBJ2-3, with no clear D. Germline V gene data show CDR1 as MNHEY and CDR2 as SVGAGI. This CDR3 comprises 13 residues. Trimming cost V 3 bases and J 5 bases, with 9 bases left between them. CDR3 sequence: CASSYVPRDTQYF. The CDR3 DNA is TGTGCCAGCAGTTATGTACCTAGAGATACGCAGTATTTT.

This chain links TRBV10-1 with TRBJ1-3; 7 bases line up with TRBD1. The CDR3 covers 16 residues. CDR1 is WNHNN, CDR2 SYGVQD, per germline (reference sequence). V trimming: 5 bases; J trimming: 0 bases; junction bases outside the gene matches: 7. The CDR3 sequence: CASSTTQGNSGNTIYF. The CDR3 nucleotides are TGCGCCAGCAGTACGACACAGGGGAACTCTGGAAACACCATATATTTT.

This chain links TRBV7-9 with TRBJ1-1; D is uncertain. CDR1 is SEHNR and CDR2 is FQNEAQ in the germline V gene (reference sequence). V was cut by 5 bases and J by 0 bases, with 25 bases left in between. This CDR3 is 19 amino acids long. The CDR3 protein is CASSDSIIRSINMNTEAFF. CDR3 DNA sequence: TGTGCCAGCAGCGACTCGATAATAAGATCAATCAACATGAACACTGAAGCTTTCTTT. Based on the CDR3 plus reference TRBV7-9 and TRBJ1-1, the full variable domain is DTGVSQNPRHKITKRGQNVTFRCDPISEHNRLYWYRQTLGQGPEFLTYFQNEAQLEKSRLLSDRFSAERPKGSFSTLEIQRTEQGDSAMYLCASSDSIIRSINMNTEAFFGQGTRLTVV.

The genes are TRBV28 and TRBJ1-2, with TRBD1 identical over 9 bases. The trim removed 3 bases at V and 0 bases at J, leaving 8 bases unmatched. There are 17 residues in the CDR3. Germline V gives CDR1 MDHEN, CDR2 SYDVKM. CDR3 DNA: TGTGCCAGCAGTTTTCGGGACCGGGACAGGGCTAACTATGGCTACACCTTC. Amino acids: CASSFRDRDRANYGYTF.

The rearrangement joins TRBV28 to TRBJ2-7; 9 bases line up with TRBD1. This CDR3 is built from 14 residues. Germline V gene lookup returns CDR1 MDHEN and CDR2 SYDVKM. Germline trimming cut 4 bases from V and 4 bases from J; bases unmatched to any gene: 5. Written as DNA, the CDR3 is TGTGCCAGCAGTTCCTCCGGGACAGGGTACGAGCAGTACGTC. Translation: CASSSSGTGYEQYV.

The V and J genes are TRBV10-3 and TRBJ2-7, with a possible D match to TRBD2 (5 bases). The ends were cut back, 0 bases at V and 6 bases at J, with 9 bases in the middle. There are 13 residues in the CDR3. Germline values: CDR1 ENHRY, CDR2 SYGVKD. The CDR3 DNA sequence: TGTGCCATCAGTGAGTCGATCGGAGGCGAGCAGTACTTC. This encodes CAISESIGGEQYF.

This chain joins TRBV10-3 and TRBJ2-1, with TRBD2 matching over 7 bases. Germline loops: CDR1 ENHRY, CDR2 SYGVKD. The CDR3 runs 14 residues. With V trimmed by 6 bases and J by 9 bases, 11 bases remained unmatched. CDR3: CAISLAGEESEQFF. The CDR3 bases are TGTGCCATCAGCCTGGCGGGGGAGGAGAGTGAGCAGTTCTTC.

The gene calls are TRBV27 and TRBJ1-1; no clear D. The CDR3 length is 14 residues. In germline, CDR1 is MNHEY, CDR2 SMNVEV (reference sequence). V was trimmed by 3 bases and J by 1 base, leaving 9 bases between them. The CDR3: CASSFNSKNTEAFF. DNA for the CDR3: TGTGCCAGCAGTTTCAACAGTAAGAACACTGAAGCTTTCTTT.

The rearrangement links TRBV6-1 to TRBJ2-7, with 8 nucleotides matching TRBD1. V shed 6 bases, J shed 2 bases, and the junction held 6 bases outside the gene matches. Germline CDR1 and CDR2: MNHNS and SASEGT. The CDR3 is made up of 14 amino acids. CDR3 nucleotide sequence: TGTGCCAGCAGGGAGTGGGACAGGCCCTACGAGCAGTACGTC. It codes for CASREWDRPYEQYV.

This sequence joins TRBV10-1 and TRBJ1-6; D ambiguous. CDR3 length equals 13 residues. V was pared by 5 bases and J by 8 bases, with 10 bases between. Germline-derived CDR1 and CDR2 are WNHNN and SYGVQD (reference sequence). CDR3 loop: CASSSDIDSPLHF. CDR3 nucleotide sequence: TGCGCCAGCAGTTCCGACATTGATTCACCCCTCCACTTT.

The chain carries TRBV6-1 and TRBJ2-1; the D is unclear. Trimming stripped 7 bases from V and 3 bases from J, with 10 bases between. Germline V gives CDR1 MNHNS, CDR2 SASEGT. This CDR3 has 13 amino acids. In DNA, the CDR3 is TGTGCCAGCAACAGATTCTACTACAATGAGCAGTTCTTC. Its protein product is CASNRFYYNEQFF.

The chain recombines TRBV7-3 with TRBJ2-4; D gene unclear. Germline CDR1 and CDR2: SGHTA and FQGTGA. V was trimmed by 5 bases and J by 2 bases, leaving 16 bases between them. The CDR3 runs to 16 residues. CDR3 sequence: CASSPGGRQPKNIQYF. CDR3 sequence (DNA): TGTGCCAGCAGCCCAGGTGGTAGGCAACCCAAAAACATTCAGTACTTC. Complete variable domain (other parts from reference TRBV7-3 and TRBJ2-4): GAGVSQTPSNKVTEKGKYVELRCDPISGHTALYWYRQSLGQGPEFLIYFQGTGAADDSGLPNDRFFAVRPEGSVSTLKIQRTERGDSAVYLCASSPGGRQPKNIQYFGAGTRLSVL.

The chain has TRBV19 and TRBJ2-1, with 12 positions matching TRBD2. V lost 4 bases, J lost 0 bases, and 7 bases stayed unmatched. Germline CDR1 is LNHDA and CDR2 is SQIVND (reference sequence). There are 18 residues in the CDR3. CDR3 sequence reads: CASSTSSGGASSYNEQFF. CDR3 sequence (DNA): TGTGCCAGTAGTACTTCTAGCGGGGGGGCCAGCTCCTACAATGAGCAGTTCTTC. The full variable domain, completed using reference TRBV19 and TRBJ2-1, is DGGITQSPKYLFRKEGQNVTLSCEQNLNHDAMYWYRQDPGQGLRLIYYSQIVNDFQKGDIAEGYSVSREKKESFPLTVTSAQKNPTAFYLCASSTSSGGASSYNEQFFGPGTRLTVL.

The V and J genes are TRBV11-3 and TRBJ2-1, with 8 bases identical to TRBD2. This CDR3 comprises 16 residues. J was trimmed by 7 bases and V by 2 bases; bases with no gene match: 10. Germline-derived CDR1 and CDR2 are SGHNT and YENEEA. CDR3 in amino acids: CASSLFGGVSGNEQFF. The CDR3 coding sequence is TGTGCCAGCAGCTTATTCGGGGGGGTATCTGGGAATGAGCAGTTCTTC.

CDR3 amino acids: CASRSPGLTGNTIYF. Written as DNA, the CDR3 is TGTGCCAGCAGATCGCCGGGACTTACTGGAAACACCATATATTTT. This chain joins TRBV28 and TRBJ1-3, with a possible D match to TRBD1 (5 bases). This CDR3 has 15 amino acids. V shed 6 bases and J shed 2 bases, with 14 bases lying between them. CDR1 and CDR2 (germline): MDHEN, SYDVKM.

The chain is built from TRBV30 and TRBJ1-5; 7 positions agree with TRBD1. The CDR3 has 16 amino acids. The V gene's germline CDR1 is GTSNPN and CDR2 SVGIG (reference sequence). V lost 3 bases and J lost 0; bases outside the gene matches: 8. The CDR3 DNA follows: TGTGCCTGGAGCCCCCCGGGACAGTATAGCAATCAGCCCCAGCATTTT. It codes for CAWSPPGQYSNQPQHF.

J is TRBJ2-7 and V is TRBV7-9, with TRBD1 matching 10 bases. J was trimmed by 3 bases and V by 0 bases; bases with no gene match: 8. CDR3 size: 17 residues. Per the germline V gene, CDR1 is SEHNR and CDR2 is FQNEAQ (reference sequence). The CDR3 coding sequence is TGTGCCAGCAGCTTAGCAAGGGGGACAGGGGATTTCTACGAGCAGTACGTC. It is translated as CASSLARGTGDFYEQYV.

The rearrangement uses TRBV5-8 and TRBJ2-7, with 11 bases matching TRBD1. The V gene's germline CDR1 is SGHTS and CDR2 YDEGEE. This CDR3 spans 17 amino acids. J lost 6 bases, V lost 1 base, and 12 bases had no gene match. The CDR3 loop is CASSLFTGTGGSREQYV. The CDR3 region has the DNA TGTGCCAGCAGCTTGTTCACCGGGACAGGGGGTTCGCGCGAGCAGTACGTC.

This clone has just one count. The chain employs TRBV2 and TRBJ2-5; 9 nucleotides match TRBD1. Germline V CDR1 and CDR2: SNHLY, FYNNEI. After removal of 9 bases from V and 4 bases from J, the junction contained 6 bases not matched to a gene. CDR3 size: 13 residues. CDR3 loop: CASNRGRLETQYF. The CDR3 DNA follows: TGTGCCAGTAACAGGGGGCGGTTAGAGACCCAGTACTTC.

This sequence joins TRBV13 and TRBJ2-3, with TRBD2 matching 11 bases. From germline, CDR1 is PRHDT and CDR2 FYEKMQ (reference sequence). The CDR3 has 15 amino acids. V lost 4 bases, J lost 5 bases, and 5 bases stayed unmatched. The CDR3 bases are TGTGCCAGCAGCTCGAGACTAGCGGGGCAAGATACGCAGTATTTT. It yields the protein CASSSRLAGQDTQYF.